Listed here are 20 T cell receptor beta chains from one sample, sequenced in a study of T cell repertoires in cytomegalovirus infection. TCRdb called the reads again in MiXCR, with one record for every CDR3 protein. The profile covers 450,000 to 600,000 distinct CDR3 sequences, with approximately 11% appearing a single time and about 10% taken by the ten largest. Sequencing was performed on PBMCs. The receptors were sampled from a human donor in good health (CMV status not recorded). Some clones in this sample may be carry-over from other donors' samples.

J is TRBJ1-1 and V is TRBV10-3; D uncertain. The CDR3 spans 13 residues. The V gene's germline CDR1 is ENHRY and CDR2 SYGVKD. V was clipped by 7 bases and J by 1 base, with 10 bases between them. The CDR3 DNA reads TGTGCCATCAAAGGACCTTCGAACACTGAAGCTTTCTTT. Its translation is CAIKGPSNTEAFF.

The chain employs TRBV12-3 or TRBV12-4 and TRBJ2-1; 7 nucleotides line up with TRBD1. The CDR3 covers 13 residues. The V segment lost 5 bases and the J segment 9 bases; nucleotides outside the gene matches: 7. CDR3 region: CASSAQGDGEQFF. The CDR3 bases are TGTGCCAGCAGTGCCCAGGGGGACGGTGAGCAGTTCTTC.

This clonotype was detected many times. The rearrangement joins TRBV6-5 to TRBJ1-2, with D possibly matching TRBD1 (5 bases). V lost 0 bases, J lost 6 bases, and 17 bases lay in between. The CDR3 runs to 16 residues. Germline values: CDR1 MNHEY, CDR2 SVGAGI. The CDR3 sequence: CASSYSEGTVVNGYTF. Written as DNA, the CDR3 is TGTGCCAGCAGTTACTCTGAAGGGACCGTAGTAAATGGCTACACCTTC.

This clonotype was seen ten or more times. The V call is TRBV24-1, the J call TRBJ2-5; 10 bases fit TRBD1. The CDR3 totals 13 residues. The V gene's germline CDR1 is KGHDR and CDR2 SFDVKD. V was pared by 7 bases and J by 5 bases, with 3 bases of the junction left unmatched. For the CDR3, the DNA is TGTGCCACCAGCGACAGGGGGCTGGAGACCCAGTACTTC. Amino acids: CATSDRGLETQYF.

The V gene is TRBV20-1, the J gene TRBJ1-6; tentative D call: TRBD1 (6 bases). CDR3 length: 15 residues. V dropped 5 bases and J dropped 5 bases, with 16 bases sitting between them. The germline gives CDR1 DFQATT, CDR2 SNEGSKA (reference sequence). Here the CDR3 reads CSASSLQGNNSPLHF. The CDR3 coding sequence is TGCAGTGCTTCTAGTTTACAGGGAAATAATTCACCCCTCCACTTT.

This clonotype appeared a few times. CDR3 amino acids: CSAHGGLAGDNEQFF. As DNA, the CDR3 is TGCAGTGCCCACGGAGGGCTAGCGGGAGACAATGAGCAGTTCTTC. This chain joins TRBV20-1 and TRBJ2-1, with 10 bases lining up with TRBD2. Trimming at V came to 6 bases and at J to 5 bases, leaving 10 bases not matched to a gene. This CDR3 has 15 residues. Germline V gives CDR1 DFQATT, CDR2 SNEGSKA (reference sequence).

This clonotype has at least ten counts. The chain carries TRBV12-5 and TRBJ2-3, with TRBD1 matching over 9 bases. Trimming removed 0 bases from V and 3 bases from J; junction bases left unmatched: 4. CDR1 is LGHNT, CDR2 FRNRAP, per germline. The CDR3 runs 16 residues. CDR3 residues: CASGLVRGQGTDTQYF. CDR3 nucleotides: TGTGCTAGTGGTTTGGTACGGGGACAGGGAACAGATACGCAGTATTTT.

The chain combines TRBV12-3 or TRBV12-4 with TRBJ2-5; no reliable D call. V lost 7 bases to trimming and J lost 4 bases, with 7 bases between them. The CDR3 sequence is 11 residues long. The CDR3 spells CASTAGETQYF. The CDR3 DNA reads as TGTGCCAGCACCGCTGGAGAGACCCAGTACTTC.

This clonotype has a handful of counts. DNA of the CDR3: TGCAGTGCTAGACTTACAGGGGACGGAGAGCAGTACTTC. It is translated as CSARLTGDGEQYF. The J gene is TRBJ2-7, the V gene TRBV20-1; 7 bases are a match to TRBD1. Germline CDR1 is DFQATT and CDR2 is SNEGSKA (reference sequence). The CDR3 is made up of 13 amino acids. The ends lost 2 bases at V and 7 bases at J; junction bases unmatched: 8.

This clonotype was counted a few times. Written as DNA, the CDR3 is TGTGCCAGTGCGGGACCTAACTATGGCTACACCTTC. Protein: CASAGPNYGYTF. J is TRBJ1-2 and V is TRBV19, with a possible D match to TRBD1 (5 bases). V dropped 8 bases and J dropped 0 bases, with 7 bases sitting between them. Germline lookup yields CDR1 LNHDA and CDR2 SQIVND (reference sequence). This CDR3 is 12 amino acids long.

The chain is built from TRBV5-5 and TRBJ2-6, with D unclear. Germline V CDR1 and CDR2: SGHKS, YYEKEE (reference sequence). Trimming took 2 bases from V and 2 from J, leaving 8 bases between them. This CDR3 has 15 residues. CDR3 region: CASSFQVAGANVLTF. The CDR3 region has the DNA TGTGCCAGCAGCTTCCAGGTTGCTGGGGCCAACGTCCTGACTTTC.

This clonotype showed up just a few times. CDR3 coding DNA: TGTGCCATCAGGGGGACAGTGGAGACCCAGTACTTC. It is translated as CAIRGTVETQYF. The gene calls are TRBV10-3 and TRBJ2-5, with 7 bases fitting TRBD1. This CDR3 comprises 12 residues. With 6 bases clipped from V and 5 bases from J, the junction kept 3 bases outside the gene matches. Germline CDR1 reads ENHRY; CDR2 reads SYGVKD.

This clonotype was counted ten times or more. This chain uses TRBV7-2 with TRBJ1-1, with D perhaps TRBD1 (5 bases). Germline CDR1 SGHTA, CDR2 FQGNSA. Trimming pared 6 bases from V and 0 bases from J, leaving 14 bases between. This CDR3 has 15 amino acids. CDR3 sequence: CASRGRDPLNTEAFF. The CDR3 DNA follows: TGTGCCAGCAGAGGGAGGGACCCTCTGAACACTGAAGCTTTCTTT.

This clonotype appeared many times. CDR3 residues: CAISENERPQSAGYTF. The CDR3 DNA is TGTGCCATCAGTGAGAATGAAAGACCCCAGTCGGCTGGCTACACCTTC. This chain uses TRBV10-3 with TRBJ1-2, with no clear D. The ends were cut back, 2 bases at V and 7 bases at J, with 20 bases in the middle. Per the germline V gene, CDR1 is ENHRY and CDR2 is SYGVKD. The CDR3 is 16 residues long.

The chain is built from TRBV27 and TRBJ1-2, with D tentatively TRBD1 (5 bases). The CDR3 contains 13 residues. V was clipped by 5 bases and J by 8 bases, with 15 bases between them. Germline V gives CDR1 MNHEY, CDR2 SMNVEV (reference sequence). CDR3 coding DNA: TGTGCCAGCAGTCCGGGACCCCCTGGCGGCTACACCTTC. Residues: CASSPGPPGGYTF.

This clonotype was detected ten times or more. V is TRBV7-9 and J is TRBJ2-3; the D is unclear. The CDR3 is made up of 15 amino acids. V gave up 2 bases and J gave up 6 bases, with 15 bases separating them. The germline CDR1 and CDR2 sequences are SEHNR and FQNEAQ (reference sequence). The DNA for the CDR3 is TGTGCCAGCAGCTTACGTAGATCCTCTTTTGATACGCAGTATTTT. Amino acids: CASSLRRSSFDTQYF.

The sample holds many counts of this clonotype. This chain connects TRBV7-8 to TRBJ2-7; 7 nucleotides match TRBD2. V trimming: 5 bases; J trimming: 0 bases; junction bases outside the gene matches: 7. CDR3 length equals 15 residues. Germline lookup yields CDR1 SGHVS and CDR2 FQNEAQ. The CDR3 protein is CASSPRERSSYEQYF. The CDR3 DNA reads as TGTGCCAGCAGCCCGCGGGAGCGGAGCTCCTACGAGCAGTACTTC.

This clonotype was observed at least ten times. This sequence joins TRBV5-1 and TRBJ2-3; D is unresolved. The length of the CDR3 is 15 residues. V was clipped by 0 bases and J by 1 base, with 9 bases between them. In germline, CDR1 is SGHRS, CDR2 YFSETQ. CDR3: CASSLGAPGTDTQYF. CDR3 DNA sequence: TGCGCCAGCAGCTTGGGGGCACCAGGCACAGATACGCAGTATTTT.

This clonotype was seen repeatedly, ten times or more. The chain uses TRBV15 and TRBJ1-5; 8 positions match TRBD1. The CDR3 loop spans 16 amino acids. V shed 3 bases and J 3 bases; nucleotides not matched to a gene: 7. CDR1 and CDR2 (germline): LNHNV, YYDKDF (reference sequence). CDR3 DNA sequence: TGTGCCACCAGCAGCGACCGGGACAGGATCAATCAGCCCCAGCATTTT. Translation: CATSSDRDRINQPQHF.

The chain employs TRBV2 and TRBJ2-7; D unclear. The CDR3 is 14 residues long. V gave up 3 bases and J gave up 0 bases, with 9 bases separating them. From germline, CDR1 is SNHLY and CDR2 FYNNEI. The CDR3: CASSDPQSSYEQYF. CDR3 nucleotide sequence: TGTGCCAGCAGTGATCCGCAGAGCTCCTACGAGCAGTACTTC.